This is a list of T cell receptor beta chains from one sample in a study of response to subunit inactivated influenza vaccine. TCRdb re-analysed the RT-PCR reads in MiXCR, keeping a single row per CDR3 protein. The sample lists roughly 780,000 distinct CDR3 sequences; approximately 17% were seen once. The sequencing here drew on PBMCs from blood, taken 4 to 6 days after vaccination. These receptors were taken from a man aged 50-60 years who received an inactivated influenza vaccine. Each CDR3 is given with its conserved first and last residue. The D gene is left open where the match is weak. Rows may omit the clone size; those that give it use once, few, many or a size class.

-,TRBJ2-5,-,TRBV12-3/TRBV12-4,TGTGCCAGCAGCCGACGGACAGTCGAGGGGACCCAGTACTTC,CASSRRTVEGTQYF
-,TRBJ2-3,TRBD1,TRBV5-1,TGCGCCAGCAGCTACCCCGGGACAGAAAGCACAGATACGCAGTATTTT,CASSYPGTESTDTQYF
-,TRBJ1-6,-,TRBV7-8,TGTGCCAGCGGGTATCTGCTCGTGGATTCACCCCTCCACTTT,CASGYLLVDSPLHF
few,TRBJ1-1,-,TRBV4-2,TGTGCCAGCAGCCAGCTAGGGAGGCAGGGACTCACTGAAGCTTTCTTT,CASSQLGRQGLTEAFF
many,TRBJ2-1,TRBD2,TRBV12-3/TRBV12-4,TGTGCCAGCAGTTTAAATTGGCTAGCGGGGGAGCAGTTCTTC,CASSLNWLAGEQFF
few,TRBJ1-1,-,TRBV4-3,TGCGCCAGCAGCCAAGAATCCAGGGGTAACACTGAAGCTTTCTTT,CASSQESRGNTEAFF
-,TRBJ2-4,TRBD2,TRBV11-2,TGTGCCAGCAGCTCTGGGACTAGCGGGGGGGCAAGGGTAGCCAAAAACATTCAGTACTTC,CASSSGTSGGARVAKNIQYF
-,TRBJ2-5,TRBD2,TRBV20-1,TGCAGTGCTGGATCTAGCGGGAGCCAAGAGACCCAGTACTTC,CSAGSSGSQETQYF
-,TRBJ1-2,TRBD1,TRBV20-1,TGCAGTGCTAGAGAACAGGGGGGGGTCGGCTACACCTTC,CSAREQGGVGYTF
few,TRBJ1-2,-,TRBV12-3/TRBV12-4,TGTGCCAGCGGGGCCTTATTGGGCCATGGCTACACCTTC,CASGALLGHGYTF
few,TRBJ2-5,TRBD1,TRBV27,TGTGCCAGCAGTCTCAGACAGGGTACGACCCAGTACTTC,CASSLRQGTTQYF
few,TRBJ2-5,TRBD1,TRBV25-1,TGTGCCAGCAGGAGGACAGGGGGCGCTTTAGAGACCCAGTACTTC,CASRRTGGALETQYF
many,TRBJ2-3,-,TRBV10-3,TGTGCCATCAGTGAGTCCCAGGATTTCACAGATACGCAGTATTTT,CAISESQDFTDTQYF
few,TRBJ2-7,-,TRBV18,TGTGCCAGCTCACCAGTGCCCTACGAGCAGTACTTC,CASSPVPYEQYF
few,TRBJ2-3,-,TRBV25-1,TGTGCCAGCAGGAACGACAGGTTAGCAACAGATACGCAGTATTTT,CASRNDRLATDTQYF
-,TRBJ1-6,-,TRBV6-6,TGTGCCAGCAGTTCGACAGAAAATTCACCCCTCCACTTT,CASSSTENSPLHF
few,TRBJ2-1,-,TRBV6-1,TGTGCCAGCAGGCCAGGGGTTGGGGTGTACAATGAGCAGTTCTTC,CASRPGVGVYNEQFF
-,TRBJ2-6,-,TRBV6-1,TGTGCCACCACCCCGGTCGGAGGTTCTGGGGCCAACGTCCTGACTTTC,CATTPVGGSGANVLTF
-,TRBJ2-5,TRBD2,TRBV6-1,TGTGCCAGCAGTCAGATTGGCACTAGCGTGCTGGGTGGGGAGACCCAGTACTTC,CASSQIGTSVLGGETQYF
-,TRBJ1-2,-,TRBV6-2/TRBV6-3,TGTGCCAGCAGTCAACGGCGGGGCAGAGGCTATGGCTACACCTTC,CASSQRRGRGYGYTF
once,TRBJ1-2,-,TRBV20-1,TGCAGTGCTAGAGATAGACTCGGACCATCTTCTAACTATGGCTACACCTTC,CSARDRLGPSSNYGYTF
-,TRBJ2-5,-,TRBV7-9,TGTGCCAGCAGCCCTCCGAATACAGGGTGGGGAGAGACCCAGTACTTC,CASSPPNTGWGETQYF
-,TRBJ2-6,-,TRBV10-3,TGTGCCATCAGTGAGTCAGGCATATCTGGGGCCAACGTCCTGACTTTC,CAISESGISGANVLTF
many,TRBJ1-1,-,TRBV12-3/TRBV12-4,TGTGCCAGCAGTTTTACACCGAACACTGAAGCTTTCTTT,CASSFTPNTEAFF
few,TRBJ2-2,-,TRBV11-2,TGTGCCAGCAGCTTATTGATTCGGGGGGCTGGGGAGCTGTTTTTT,CASSLLIRGAGELFF
-,TRBJ1-1,-,TRBV12-3/TRBV12-4,TGTGCCAGCAGTTTAACATCGAACACTGAAGCTTTCTTT,CASSLTSNTEAFF
-,TRBJ2-5,-,TRBV10-3,TGTGCCATCAGAAGGGCAGGGGAGGGCCAAGAGACCCAGTACTTC,CAIRRAGEGQETQYF
few,TRBJ2-7,-,TRBV27,TGTGCCAGCAGTTTACAACAGGGAGTCTACGAGCAGTACTTC,CASSLQQGVYEQYF
-,TRBJ2-7,TRBD1,TRBV15,TGTGCCACCAGCAGAGGGGGGACAGGGGGCAGGGAGCAGTACTTC,CATSRGGTGGREQYF
few,TRBJ2-7,-,TRBV7-8,TGTGCCAGCAGCTCGAACAGGGTCGAGCAGTACTTC,CASSSNRVEQYF
-,TRBJ2-3,TRBD2,TRBV15,TGTGCCACCAGCAGAGGGGGGGGTACGCAGTATTTT,CATSRGGGTQYF
-,TRBJ2-5,-,TRBV1,TGCACCAGCAGCCCCCTCGCGGGAGTCAGAAAGACCCAGTACTTC,CTSSPLAGVRKTQYF
-,TRBJ2-1,-,TRBV20-1,TGCAGTGCTAGGTGGTCAACGAATGAGCAGTTCTTC,CSARWSTNEQFF
many,TRBJ1-5,-,TRBV12-3/TRBV12-4,TGTGCCAGCAGTTTAGGGGTGGGGAGCCAGCCCCAGCATTTT,CASSLGVGSQPQHF
-,TRBJ2-7,-,TRBV20-1,TGCAGTGCTAGAGATTTGGCAGGGAAGTACTTC,CSARDLAGKYF
many,TRBJ2-5,-,TRBV29-1,TGCAGCGTGGGGGAAGGGTACATTGCGGGAGAGACCCAGTACTTC,CSVGEGYIAGETQYF
few,TRBJ2-5,-,TRBV7-8,TGTGCCAGCAGCTTAGACAGTTTCGAGACCCAGTACTTC,CASSLDSFETQYF
few,TRBJ2-7,-,TRBV5-1,TGCGCCAGCAGCTTAGGGCCTCTCTCGGAGCAGTACTTC,CASSLGPLSEQYF
-,TRBJ2-5,-,TRBV12-3/TRBV12-4,TGTGCCAGCAGTTCCCTGGGGCAAGAGACCCAGTACTTC,CASSSLGQETQYF
many,TRBJ2-7,TRBD1,TRBV29-1,TGCAGCGTTCAAGAGGGTCAGGGGGCGAGGGCCTACGAGCAGTACTTC,CSVQEGQGARAYEQYF
many,TRBJ1-1,-,TRBV27,TGTGCCAGCAGTACCGGGATGAACACTGAAGCTTTCTTT,CASSTGMNTEAFF
many,TRBJ1-5,-,TRBV20-1,TGCAGTGCCAAGTATAGCAATCAGCCCCAGCATTTT,CSAKYSNQPQHF
-,TRBJ2-7,-,TRBV20-1,TGCAGTGCTAGAGATCGGGGCCTTTCCTACGAGCAGTACTTC,CSARDRGLSYEQYF
few,TRBJ1-4,-,TRBV5-1,TGCGCCAGCAGCAATGGACTCCGGGACAAGAATGAAAAACTGTTTTTT,CASSNGLRDKNEKLFF
many,TRBJ2-7,TRBD2,TRBV12-3/TRBV12-4,TGTGCCAGCAGTACTAGCGGGAGAATGTACGAGCAGTACTTC,CASSTSGRMYEQYF